This TCR beta chain was recorded in a study of shared clonotypes between healthy human individuals. On the study more broadly: The study drew on two women and three men aged 18 to 49 as donors.

Overall study results and limits: Naive CD4 clonotype sharing across several donors was approximately 5.2%.

Germline CDR1 MDHEN, CDR2 SYDVKM. After removal of 5 bases from V and 6 bases from J, the junction contained 4 bases not matched to a gene. This CDR3 is built from 14 residues. Only one count was recorded for this clone. The target antigen is unknown. Produced via immunoSEQ multiplex PCR; TCRdb's table is partial and in-frame only. In the table there are about 1.5 million clones, roughly 96% of which are singletons. What was sequenced was naive CD4+ T cells sorted from blood. Specified subset: CD45RA+ positively selected. This chain connects TRBV28 to TRBJ2-2, with 9 bases lining up with TRBD1. The receptor was isolated from a man between 25 and 39 years old in good health. The CDR3 reads CASSGTGRAGELFF. CDR3 DNA: TGTGCCAGCAGTGGGACAGGGCGCGCCGGGGAGCTGTTTTTT.